Presented here are 6 T cell receptor beta chains from one specimen sequenced in a study of shared clonotypes between healthy human individuals. Libraries were prepared by immunoSEQ multiplex PCR; TCRdb keeps only in-frame clonotypes and omits some of them. Of a few million clones in the sample, roughly 92% were seen once. Specimen: naive CD4+ T cells from PBMCs. As for subset: CD45RA+ positively selected. The origin of the receptors is a man aged 18-30 years in good health. Some clones in this sample may be carry-over from other donors' samples.

The chain carries TRBV18 and TRBJ1-1; possibly TRBD1 for D (5 bases). Germline V lookup: CDR1 KGHSH, CDR2 LQKENI. The CDR3 loop spans 13 amino acids. Trimming left V 1 base short and J 3 bases short, with 6 bases between. The CDR3 spells CASSPRGYTEAFF. The CDR3 coding sequence is TGTGCCAGCTCACCACGGGGGTACACTGAAGCTTTCTTT.

In the case of this clone: Other DNA sequences in the same sample also yield this CDR3. The chain recombines TRBV6-1 with TRBJ2-7; 10 bases match TRBD1. In germline, CDR1 is MNHNS, CDR2 SASEGT. There are 14 residues in the CDR3. The J segment lost 1 base and the V segment lost 7 bases, leaving 4 bases of the junction unmatched. In DNA form, the CDR3 reads TGTGCCAGCAATCGGGACAGGGGATCCTACGAGCAGTACTTC. It codes for CASNRDRGSYEQYF.

The gene calls are TRBV4-2 and TRBJ2-5; 7 bases align to TRBD1. CDR3 length: 16 residues. V trimming: 4 bases; J trimming: 1 base; junction bases outside the gene matches: 9. The germline CDR1 and CDR2 sequences are LGHNA and YNFKEQ. CDR3 sequence: CASSPWTGLSQETQYF. The CDR3 DNA follows: TGTGCCAGCAGCCCCTGGACAGGCCTTTCCCAAGAGACCCAGTACTTC.

The chain's CDR3 is CASSVPSSGSSTDTQYF. The CDR3 coding sequence is TGTGCCAGCAGCGTACCCTCTAGCGGGAGTTCGACAGATACGCAGTATTTT. V usage is TRBV9 and J usage is TRBJ2-3; TRBD2 agrees at 10 bases. Trimming cost V 1 base and J 3 bases; bases outside gene matches: 8. This CDR3 contains 17 residues. Germline assignment: CDR1 SGDLS and CDR2 YYNGEE.

This clone was found once. The V gene is TRBV27, the J gene TRBJ2-2; D unclear. CDR3 size: 13 residues. Trimming took 4 bases from V and 0 from J, leaving 3 bases between them. Germline assignment: CDR1 MNHEY and CDR2 SMNVEV (reference sequence). Here the CDR3 DNA reads TGTGCCAGCAGTTCCACGAACACCGGGGAGCTGTTTTTT. Protein sequence: CASSSTNTGELFF.

This clone appeared once. J is TRBJ1-4 and V is TRBV18, with D perhaps matching TRBD1 (6 bases). V was shortened by 3 bases and J by 6 bases, with 14 bases between the two germline ends. The CDR3 totals 15 residues. Germline V gives CDR1 KGHSH, CDR2 LQKENI. CDR3 sequence reads: CASSPVTGFDEKLFF. The DNA of the CDR3 is TGTGCCAGCTCACCGGTGACAGGCTTTGATGAAAAACTGTTTTTT. The full variable domain, its missing parts supplied by reference TRBV18 and TRBJ1-4, is NAGVMQNPRHLVRRRGQEARLRCSPMKGHSHVYWYRQLPEEGLKFMVYLQKENIIDESGMPKERFSAEFPKEGPSILRIQQVVRGDSAAYFCASSPVTGFDEKLFFGSGTQLSVL.